Included here is one TCR beta chain sequence, with context. Its specificity is not known. This record comes from a study of T cell repertoires in cytomegalovirus infection. Notes on the study in general: Clonotypes of TCR beta that were HLA-C-restricted and CMV-specific dominated the ex vivo response.

TCRdb called the reads again in MiXCR, with one record for every CDR3 protein. The sample contains under 350,000 distinct CDR3 sequences, more than 8% of which appear only once. The source material was PBMCs. The receptor's source is a human donor in good health (CMV status not recorded). Some clones in this sample may be carry-over from other donors' samples.

The CDR3 spells CSATLADTQYF. CDR3 in DNA: TGCAGTGCTACCTTAGCGGATACGCAGTATTTT. J is TRBJ2-3 and V is TRBV20-1, with D possibly matching TRBD2 (5 bases). Trimming removed 4 bases at V and 6 bases at J, with 8 bases between. This CDR3 contains 11 residues. Germline-derived CDR1 and CDR2 are DFQATT and SNEGSKA (reference sequence).